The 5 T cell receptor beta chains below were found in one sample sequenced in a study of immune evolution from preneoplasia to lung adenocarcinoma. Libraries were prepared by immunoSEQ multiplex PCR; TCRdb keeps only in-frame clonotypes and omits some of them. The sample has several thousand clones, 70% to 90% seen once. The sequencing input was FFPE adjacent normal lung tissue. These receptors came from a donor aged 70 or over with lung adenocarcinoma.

The CDR3: CSVGLAAETQYF. CDR3 DNA sequence: TGCAGCGTTGGACTAGCAGCGGAGACCCAGTACTTC. The chain is built from TRBV29-1 and TRBJ2-5; 7 nucleotides match TRBD2. The V segment lost 4 bases and the J segment 5 bases; nucleotides outside the gene matches: 4. This CDR3 region has 12 residues. The germline V gene encodes CDR1 SQVTM and CDR2 ANQGSEA. The full variable domain, with the rest looked up from reference TRBV29-1 and TRBJ2-5, is SAVISQKPSRDICQRGTSLTIQCQVDSQVTMMFWYRQQPGQSLTLIATANQGSEATYESGFVIDKFPISRPNLTFSTLTVSNMSPEDSSIYLCSVGLAAETQYFGPGTRLLVL.

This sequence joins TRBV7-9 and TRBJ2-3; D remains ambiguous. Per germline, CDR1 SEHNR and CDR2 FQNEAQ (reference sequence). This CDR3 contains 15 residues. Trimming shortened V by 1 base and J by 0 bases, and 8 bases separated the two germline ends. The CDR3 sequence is CASSLEWGSTDTQYF. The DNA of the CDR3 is TGTGCCAGCAGCTTAGAGTGGGGTAGCACAGATACGCAGTATTTT.

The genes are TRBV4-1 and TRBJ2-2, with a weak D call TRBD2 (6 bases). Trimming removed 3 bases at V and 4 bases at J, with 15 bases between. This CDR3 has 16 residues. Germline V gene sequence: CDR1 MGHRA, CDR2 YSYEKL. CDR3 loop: CASSQEGGVPTGELFF. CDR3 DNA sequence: TGCGCCAGCAGCCAGGAGGGTGGAGTGCCCACCGGGGAGCTGTTTTTT.

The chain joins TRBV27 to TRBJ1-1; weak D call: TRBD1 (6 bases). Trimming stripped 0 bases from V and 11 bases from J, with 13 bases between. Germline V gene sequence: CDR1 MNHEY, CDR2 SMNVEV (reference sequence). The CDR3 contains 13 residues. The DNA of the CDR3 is TGTGCCAGCAGTTTATCGATCAGGGGTAAGGCTTTCTTT. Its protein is CASSLSIRGKAFF.

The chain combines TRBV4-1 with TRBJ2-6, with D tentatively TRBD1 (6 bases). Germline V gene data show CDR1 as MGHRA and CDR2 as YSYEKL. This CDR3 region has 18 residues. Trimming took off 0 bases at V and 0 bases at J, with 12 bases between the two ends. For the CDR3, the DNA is TGCGCCAGCAGCCAAGAGGGACAAGTCCTCTCTGGGGCCAACGTCCTGACTTTC. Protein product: CASSQEGQVLSGANVLTF.